Below, 21 T cell receptor beta chains from the same sample are listed, as sequenced in a study of spatial heterogeneity in lung cancer. The time point was: sample taken at primary tumor resection. Material for sequencing was whole RNA from tumor, nontumor lung or frozen PBMC, left unsorted. TCRdb reanalysed the 5' RACE reads using MiXCR and keeps one entry per CDR3 protein. The table has tens of thousands of distinct CDR3 sequences, 10% to 15% seen once. The sample here was PBMCs, taken at surgery. The receptors here all came from a male donor with early-stage non-small cell lung cancer.

The chain carries TRBV5-1 and TRBJ2-5, with 7 positions matching TRBD1. Germline values: CDR1 SGHRS, CDR2 YFSETQ. The J segment lost 6 bases and the V segment lost 5 bases, leaving 10 bases of the junction unmatched. The CDR3 runs to 14 residues. CDR3 nucleotide sequence: TGCGCCAGCAGTTCCGACAGGGAGAAAAAGACCCAGTACTTC. Protein: CASSSDREKKTQYF.

This chain connects TRBV2 to TRBJ2-3; 7 positions match TRBD2. This CDR3 spans 12 amino acids. Germline loops: CDR1 SNHLY, CDR2 FYNNEI. The trim removed 5 bases at V and 7 bases at J, leaving 3 bases unmatched. CDR3: CASSREAYTQYF. In nucleotides, the CDR3 is TGTGCCAGCAGTCGGGAGGCGTATACGCAGTATTTT.

This chain uses TRBV12-3 or TRBV12-4 with TRBJ1-1, with a possible D match to TRBD1 (5 bases). V lost 7 bases to trimming and J lost 1 base, with 13 bases between them. The CDR3 has 14 residues. In DNA form, the CDR3 reads TGTGCCAGCACCCCCGGACACCGGAACACTGAAGCTTTCTTT. Translating gives CASTPGHRNTEAFF.

The V call is TRBV5-5, the J call TRBJ2-1; 7 bases map to TRBD1. This CDR3 spans 15 amino acids. Germline V gene sequence: CDR1 SGHKS, CDR2 YYEKEE (reference sequence). V lost 1 base and J lost 3; bases outside the gene matches: 4. CDR3 coding DNA: TGTGCCAGCAGCTTGACAGGGGAGTTCTACAATGAGCAGTTCTTC. This translates into CASSLTGEFYNEQFF.

This clonotype was counted many times. The rearrangement joins TRBV4-1 to TRBJ2-1, with 9 nucleotides matching TRBD1. Germline CDR1 and CDR2: MGHRA and YSYEKL. CDR3 length: 15 amino acids. V trimming: 6 bases; J trimming: 4 bases; junction bases outside the gene matches: 7. CDR3 residues: CASSLPGQGYNEQFF. CDR3 DNA sequence: TGCGCCAGCAGTCTCCCGGGACAGGGATACAATGAGCAGTTCTTC.

This clonotype was detected only a few times. This chain joins TRBV9 and TRBJ1-1, with D perhaps TRBD1 (5 bases). This CDR3 region has 18 residues. V lost 0 bases, J lost 1 base, and 19 bases lay in between. Per the germline V gene, CDR1 is SGDLS and CDR2 is YYNGEE. The CDR3 region is CASSVATAGTMGNTEAFF. The CDR3, as DNA: TGTGCCAGCAGCGTAGCTACAGCAGGGACGATGGGGAACACTGAAGCTTTCTTT.

This chain connects TRBV19 to TRBJ2-1; 11 nucleotides match TRBD2. The germline gives CDR1 LNHDA, CDR2 SQIVND (reference sequence). The CDR3 consists of 15 residues. Losses at the gene ends were 7 bases for V and 4 bases for J; bases not matched to a gene: 6. The CDR3, as DNA: TGTGCCAGTAAAACTAGCGGGGGAGAATACAATGAGCAGTTCTTC. Its protein product is CASKTSGGEYNEQFF.

This clonotype was counted a few times. V and J are TRBV12-3 or TRBV12-4 and TRBJ2-7, with D possibly matching TRBD1 (5 bases). The ends were cut back, 5 bases at V and 2 bases at J, with 7 bases in the middle. This CDR3 has 12 residues. The DNA of the CDR3 is TGTGCCAGCAGTACGGACACCTACGAGCAGTACTTC. Its protein is CASSTDTYEQYF.

This clonotype was seen just once. The CDR3 loop is CASSSRTSGNTSTDTQYF. CDR3 nucleotide sequence: TGTGCCAGCAGCTCTCGGACTAGCGGAAATACTAGCACAGATACGCAGTATTTT. The genes are TRBV11-3 and TRBJ2-3; 10 nucleotides agree with TRBD2. The germline V gene has CDR1 SGHNT and CDR2 YENEEA. V was clipped by 4 bases and J by 0 bases; unmatched bases: 10. The CDR3 runs to 18 residues. The full variable domain, its missing parts supplied by reference TRBV11-3 and TRBJ2-3, is EAGVVQSPRYKIIEKKQPVAFWCNPISGHNTLYWYLQNLGQGPELLIRYENEEAVDDSQLPKDRFSAERLKGVDSTLKIQPAELGDSAVYLCASSSRTSGNTSTDTQYFGPGTRLTVL.

Only a few counts were recorded for this clonotype. This chain joins TRBV7-9 and TRBJ2-7; no definite D call. The CDR3 loop spans 13 amino acids. Deletions cut 5 bases from V and 2 bases from J, with 10 bases between. Germline V CDR1 and CDR2: SEHNR, FQNEAQ (reference sequence). The CDR3 DNA follows: TGTGCCAGCAGCACCACTACAACCTACGAGCAGTACTTC. Protein sequence: CASSTTTTYEQYF.

The gene calls are TRBV7-3 and TRBJ2-6; TRBD2 is a possible D gene (6 bases). The CDR3 runs to 15 residues. The V gene's germline CDR1 is SGHTA and CDR2 FQGTGA. Trimming removed 3 bases from V and 2 bases from J, with 8 bases in between. CDR3 nucleotide sequence: TGTGCCAGCAGCTTTGGAGGGGCTGGGGCCAACGTCCTGACTTTC. Its translation is CASSFGGAGANVLTF.

Details on this clonotype: The DNA is omitted, as the CDR3 cannot be located on it reliably, and the CDR3 follows TCRdb's listing. The chain uses TRBV6-5 and TRBJ1-6. The CDR3 length equals 14 residues, ends included. From germline, CDR1 is MNHEY and CDR2 SVGAGI. The CDR3 sequence: CASSSSGRNSPLHF.

The chain has TRBV29-1 and TRBJ2-1; the match to TRBD1 covers 11 bases. The CDR3 consists of 14 residues. Trimming cost V 4 bases and J 7 bases; bases outside gene matches: 6. CDR1 SQVTM and CDR2 ANQGSEA come from the germline V gene. Here the CDR3 reads CSVGPGQGGNEQFF. DNA of the CDR3: TGCAGCGTTGGCCCGGGACAGGGGGGAAATGAGCAGTTCTTC.

This clonotype was seen a few times. This rearrangement joins TRBV5-1 to TRBJ2-1; D not certain. Between the trimmed V and J ends, which lost 1 base and 2 bases, there was a span of 10 bases. Germline V lookup: CDR1 SGHRS, CDR2 YFSETQ. The length of the CDR3 is 15 residues. CDR3 in amino acids: CASSLNSGPYNEQFF. In nucleotides, the CDR3 is TGCGCCAGCAGCTTGAACAGTGGGCCCTACAATGAGCAGTTCTTC.

This clonotype has only a few counts. The chain links TRBV7-9 to TRBJ1-1; D unresolved. Between the trimmed V and J ends, which lost 5 bases and 4 bases, there was a span of 20 bases. There are 16 residues in the CDR3. CDR1 is SEHNR and CDR2 is FQNEAQ in the germline V gene (reference sequence). The CDR3 DNA reads TGTGCCAGCAGCCCAAAGGAAGTGTTAGGGCTCACTGAAGCTTTCTTT. Encoded protein: CASSPKEVLGLTEAFF. The full variable domain, its missing parts supplied by reference TRBV7-9 and TRBJ1-1, is DTGVSQNPRHKITKRGQNVTFRCDPISEHNRLYWYRQTLGQGPEFLTYFQNEAQLEKSRLLSDRFSAERPKGSFSTLEIQRTEQGDSAMYLCASSPKEVLGLTEAFFGQGTRLTVV.

This clonotype appeared a few times. The J gene is TRBJ2-7, the V gene TRBV5-1, with TRBD1 as a possible D gene (5 bases). Trimming left V 2 bases short and J 0 bases short, with 18 bases between. The CDR3 extends over 17 amino acids. Germline loops: CDR1 SGHRS, CDR2 YFSETQ. CDR3 DNA sequence: TGCGCCAGCAGCTTAGGGGTCGGGCCTGACTCCTCCTACGAGCAGTACTTC. As protein: CASSLGVGPDSSYEQYF.

This chain connects TRBV20-1 to TRBJ1-2; TRBD1 matches 7 bases. The CDR3 extends over 15 amino acids. After removal of 6 bases from V and 3 bases from J, the junction contained 13 bases not matched to a gene. Germline V gene data show CDR1 as DFQATT and CDR2 as SNEGSKA (reference sequence). The CDR3: CSASLQGTVDYGYTF. DNA of the CDR3: TGCAGTGCATCACTCCAGGGGACAGTTGACTATGGCTACACCTTC.

This clonotype was detected a few times. The CDR3 DNA is TGCGCCAGCAGCTTGGGTGAGGTTCGGGAGCTGTTTTTT. It translates to CASSLGEVRELFF. J is TRBJ2-2 and V is TRBV5-1; no firm D call. V lost 0 bases, J lost 9 bases, and 9 bases lay in between. The CDR3 has 13 residues. CDR1 and CDR2 from the germline V gene are SGHRS and YFSETQ. The variable domain in full, with the rest retrieved from reference TRBV5-1 and TRBJ2-2, is KAGVTQTPRYLIKTRGQQVTLSCSPISGHRSVSWYQQTPGQGLQFLFEYFSETQRNKGNFPGRFSGRQFSNSRSEMNVSTLELGDSALYLCASSLGEVRELFFGEGSRLTVL.

For this clonotype: A much more abundant neighbour one base away suggests this may be a read error. The chain carries TRBV10-3 and TRBJ1-2; D may be TRBD1 (6 bases). CDR1 is ENHRY, CDR2 SYGVKD, per germline. CDR3 length equals 14 residues. Trimming stripped 6 bases from V and 4 bases from J, with 15 bases between. The CDR3 nucleotides read TGTGCCATCAGCCCCGAAGGGGGGGTCTATGGCTACACCTTC. Translated: CAISPEGGVYGYTF.

This clonotype was counted many times. The chain has TRBV29-1 and TRBJ1-5; D gene unclear. This CDR3 region has 12 residues. Trimming cost V 4 bases and J 3 bases, with 7 bases left between them. The germline CDR1 and CDR2 sequences are SQVTM and ANQGSEA. As DNA, the CDR3 is TGCAGCGTTGGAGACAACAATCAGCCCCAGCATTTT. Translating gives CSVGDNNQPQHF.

DNA for the CDR3: TGTGCCAGCACTTTAGGAGGAGGGACCCAAGATCGACAGACCCAGTACTTC. Translation: CASTLGGGTQDRQTQYF. The chain recombines TRBV11-1 with TRBJ2-5; possible D gene TRBD2, 6 bases. V gave up 7 bases and J gave up 6 bases, with 27 bases separating them. Germline V gene sequence: CDR1 SGHAT, CDR2 FQDESV (reference sequence). This CDR3 contains 17 residues.